This TCR beta chain appears in the sequencing data of a study of response to subunit inactivated influenza vaccine. Regarding the study as a whole: The authors suggested that few new T cells are recruited per seasonal influenza vaccination.

This CDR3 comprises 16 residues. V lost 5 bases and J lost 1; bases outside the gene matches: 10. Per germline, CDR1 SGHAT and CDR2 FQNNGV. In TCRdb, the RT-PCR reads were re-called with MiXCR into one record per CDR3 protein. The repertoire holds fewer than 750,000 distinct CDR3 sequences, less than 15% seen once, with 11% in the top ten. There are a few counts of this clonotype. Its target is unknown. The sequenced sample was PBMCs from blood, obtained roughly 12 days after vaccination. This TCR was recovered from a middle-aged man who received an inactivated influenza vaccine. The chain links TRBV11-2 to TRBJ2-7; 8 bases fit TRBD2. The CDR3 DNA reads as TGTGCCAGCAGCAGGCTGGGACTAGATCTTTCCTACGAGCAGTACTTC. Translation: CASSRLGLDLSYEQYF.